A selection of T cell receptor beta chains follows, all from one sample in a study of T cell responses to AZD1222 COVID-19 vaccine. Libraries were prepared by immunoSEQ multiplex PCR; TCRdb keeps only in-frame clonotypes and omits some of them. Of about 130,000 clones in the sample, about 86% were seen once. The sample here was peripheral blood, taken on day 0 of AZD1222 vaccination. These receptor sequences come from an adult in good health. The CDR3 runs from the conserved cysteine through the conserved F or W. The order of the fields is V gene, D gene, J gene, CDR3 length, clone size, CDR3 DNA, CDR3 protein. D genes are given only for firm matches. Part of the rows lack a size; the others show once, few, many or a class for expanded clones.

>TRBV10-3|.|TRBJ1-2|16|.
TGTGCCATCAGTGAGTCCGCGCAGACAGCTAGGGCTGGCTACACCTTC
CAISESAQTARAGYTF
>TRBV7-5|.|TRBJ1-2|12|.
TGTGTCAGAAGCTTTTTCCCCTATGGCTACACCTTC
CVRSFFPYGYTF
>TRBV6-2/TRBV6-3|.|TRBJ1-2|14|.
TGTGCCAGCAGTTACCCAGGGTCCTACTATGGCTACACCTTC
CASSYPGSYYGYTF
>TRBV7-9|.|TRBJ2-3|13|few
TGTGCCAGCAGCCAGAACCAGGGGAATACGCAGTATTTT
CASSQNQGNTQYF
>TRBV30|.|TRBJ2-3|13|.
TGTGCCTGGAGCGTAGGGGGACCAGATACGCAGTATTTT
CAWSVGGPDTQYF
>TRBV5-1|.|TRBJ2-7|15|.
TGCGCCAGCAGCTTGGATGGGACGGACCTCTACGAGCAGTACTTC
CASSLDGTDLYEQYF
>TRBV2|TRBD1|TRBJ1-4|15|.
TGTGCCAGCCGAGGGACAGGGGGTTTGAATGAAAAACTGTTTTTT
CASRGTGGLNEKLFF
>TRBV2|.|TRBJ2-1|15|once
TGTGCCGGTGCCGGCCACGGGACGAGTAACAATGAGCAGTTCTTC
CAGAGHGTSNNEQFF
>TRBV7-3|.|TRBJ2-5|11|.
TGTGCCAGCAGCTTACAAGAGACCCAGTACTTC
CASSLQETQYF
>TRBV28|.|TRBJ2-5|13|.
TGTGCCAGCAGTCCTAGCGCCGCAGGGACCCAGTACTTC
CASSPSAAGTQYF
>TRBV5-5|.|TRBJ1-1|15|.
TGTGCCAGCAGCTTGGTACACTCCATGAACACTGAAGCTTTCTTT
CASSLVHSMNTEAFF
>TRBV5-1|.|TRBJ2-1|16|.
TGCGCCAGCAGCCCAAGGAGCGGATTCTCCTACAATGAGCAGTTCTTC
CASSPRSGFSYNEQFF
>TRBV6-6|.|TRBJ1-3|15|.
TGTGCCAGCAGTTACGGGACCCTCTCTGGAAACACCATATATTTT
CASSYGTLSGNTIYF
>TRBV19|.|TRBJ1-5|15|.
TGTGCCAGTAGTACGGGGACGGCCAGCAATCAGCCCCAGCATTTT
CASSTGTASNQPQHF
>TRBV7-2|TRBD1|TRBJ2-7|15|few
TGTGCCAGCAGCCCCCCTGGGGCAGGGGGCTCGAGGTCCTACTTC
CASSPPGAGGSRSYF
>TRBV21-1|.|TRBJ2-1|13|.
TGTGCCAGCAGCAAGTCGGACAGCAATGAGCAGTTCTTC
CASSKSDSNEQFF
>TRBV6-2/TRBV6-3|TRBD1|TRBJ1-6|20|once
TGTGCCAGCAGTCCGGACAGGGGCGAATTCTTCCCCTCCTATAATTCACCCCTCCACTTT
CASSPDRGEFFPSYNSPLHF
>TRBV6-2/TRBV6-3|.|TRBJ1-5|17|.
TGTGCCAGCAGTTATCAGGGGCCGCCCCGAGTATATCAGCCCCAGCATTTT
CASSYQGPPRVYQPQHF
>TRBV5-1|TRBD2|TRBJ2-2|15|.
TGCGCCAGCAGCACAACTAGCGCCAACACCGGGGAGCTGTTTTTT
CASSTTSANTGELFF
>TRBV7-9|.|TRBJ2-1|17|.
TGTGCCAGCAGCTCCTCATTTTACACGAGCTCCTACAATGAGCAGTTCTTC
CASSSSFYTSSYNEQFF
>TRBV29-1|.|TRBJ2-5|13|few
TGCAGCGCTGGGGGGGGCTCACAAGAGACCCAGTACTTC
CSAGGGSQETQYF
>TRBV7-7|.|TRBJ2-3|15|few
TGTGCCAGCAGCTTAAGGCTCTCCCCCCCAGATACGCAGTATTTT
CASSLRLSPPDTQYF
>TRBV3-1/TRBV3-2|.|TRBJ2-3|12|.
TGTGCCAGCAGCCAACGTGAGGATACGCAGTATTTT
CASSQREDTQYF
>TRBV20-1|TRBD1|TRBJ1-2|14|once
TGCAGTGCTAGTAGCACAGGGGGCGGCTATGGCTACACCTTC
CSASSTGGGYGYTF
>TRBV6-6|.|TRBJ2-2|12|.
TGTGCCAGCAGTTCGAACACCGGGGAGCTGTTTTTT
CASSSNTGELFF
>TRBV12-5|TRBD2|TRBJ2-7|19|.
TGTGCTAGTGGTTTGGCCAAATCCGGGACTAGCGGAGAAGTCCGCGAGCAGTACTTC
CASGLAKSGTSGEVREQYF
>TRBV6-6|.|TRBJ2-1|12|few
TGTGCCAGCTCCCGGCCCTACAATGAGCAGTTCTTC
CASSRPYNEQFF
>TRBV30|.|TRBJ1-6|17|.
TGTGCCTGGAGTGCACAGCGACTTTACTCCTATAATTCACCCCTCCACTTT
CAWSAQRLYSYNSPLHF
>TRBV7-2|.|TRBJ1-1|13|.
TGTGCCAGCAGCGTTCAGTTACGCACTGAAGCTTTCTTT
CASSVQLRTEAFF
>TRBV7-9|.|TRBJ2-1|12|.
TGTGCCAGCAGCACCATCTACAATGAGCAGTTCTTC
CASSTIYNEQFF
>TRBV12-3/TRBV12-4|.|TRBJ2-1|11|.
TGTGCCAGCAGCCCTGCCAATGAGCAGTTCTTC
CASSPANEQFF
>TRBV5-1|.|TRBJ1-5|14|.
TGCGCCAGCAGCTTGGCCGGGGGCGGCCAGCCCCAGCATTTT
CASSLAGGGQPQHF
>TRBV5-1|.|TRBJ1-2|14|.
TGCGCCAGCAGCTTCGCAGGGGCAAGGGAAGGCTACACCTTC
CASSFAGAREGYTF
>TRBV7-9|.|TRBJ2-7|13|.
TGTGCCAGCCTCCGGGACTTGGGCAACGAGCAGTACTTC
CASLRDLGNEQYF
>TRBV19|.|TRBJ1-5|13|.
TGTGCCACCGGGCCCGCTGGCAATCAGCCCCAGCATTTT
CATGPAGNQPQHF
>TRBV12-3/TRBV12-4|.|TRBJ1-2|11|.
TGTGCCAGCAGTTTAAGATATGGCTACACCTTC
CASSLRYGYTF
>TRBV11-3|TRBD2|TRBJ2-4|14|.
TGTGCCAGCAGCTCGGCTAGGGCGGGAGACATTCAGTACTTC
CASSSARAGDIQYF
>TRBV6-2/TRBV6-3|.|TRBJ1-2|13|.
TGTGCCAGCAGTTACTCCCAGGGGTATGGCTACACCTTC
CASSYSQGYGYTF
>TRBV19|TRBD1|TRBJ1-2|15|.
TGTGCCAGTAGTATAACCGGGACAGCGAACTATGGCTACACCTTC
CASSITGTANYGYTF
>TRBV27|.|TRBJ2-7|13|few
TGTGCCAGCAGCTTGGACTACTCCTACGAGCAGTACTTC
CASSLDYSYEQYF
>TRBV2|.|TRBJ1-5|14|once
TGTGCCAGCAGTGAAGAACAGGGTTATCAGCCCCAGCATTTT
CASSEEQGYQPQHF
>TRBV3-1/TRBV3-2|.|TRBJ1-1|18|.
TGTGCCAGCAGCCAAGGTGCCCGGAGGGGGGTTTTTGACGCTGAAGCTTTCTTT
CASSQGARRGVFDAEAFF
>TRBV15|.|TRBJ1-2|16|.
TGTGCCACCAGCAGAGATCAAGGACCAGCGATCTATGGCTACACCTTC
CATSRDQGPAIYGYTF
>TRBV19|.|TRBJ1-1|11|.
TGTGCCAGTTCCAGGAACACTGAAGCTTTCTTT
CASSRNTEAFF
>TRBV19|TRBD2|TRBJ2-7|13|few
TGTGCCAGTAGTATACGGGGGGGTCACGAGCAGTACTTC
CASSIRGGHEQYF
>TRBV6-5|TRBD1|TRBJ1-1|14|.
TGTGCCAGCCGCAGGACAGGGGGTGATACTGAAGCTTTCTTT
CASRRTGGDTEAFF
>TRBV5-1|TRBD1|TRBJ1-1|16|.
TGCGCCAGCAGCTCCGGGACAGGGGCTGGGAACACTGAAGCTTTCTTT
CASSSGTGAGNTEAFF
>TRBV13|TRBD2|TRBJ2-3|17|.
TGTGCCAGCAGCTCGGGACTAGCGGGGGCTTCCACAGATACGCAGTATTTT
CASSSGLAGASTDTQYF
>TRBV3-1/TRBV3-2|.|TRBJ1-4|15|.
TGTGCCAGCAGCCACTCTACAGCAACTAATGAAAAACTGTTTTTT
CASSHSTATNEKLFF
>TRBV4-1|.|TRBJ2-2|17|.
TGCGCCAGCAGCCAAGACGTGGATACCGCGAACACCGGGGAGCTGTTTTTT
CASSQDVDTANTGELFF
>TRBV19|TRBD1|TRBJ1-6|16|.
TGTGCCAGTAGTTACACGGGACAGGACCGCAATTCACCCCTCCACTTT
CASSYTGQDRNSPLHF
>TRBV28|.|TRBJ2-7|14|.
TGTGCCAGCAGTTCGAGACTAGTTCTCCACGAGCAGTACTTC
CASSSRLVLHEQYF
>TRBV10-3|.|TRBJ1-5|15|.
TGTGCCATCAGTGAGGAACAGGGCCGCGATCAGCCCCAGCATTTT
CAISEEQGRDQPQHF
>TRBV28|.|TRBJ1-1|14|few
TGTGCCAGCAGCCCTACCTTGAGGAACACTGAAGCTTTCTTT
CASSPTLRNTEAFF
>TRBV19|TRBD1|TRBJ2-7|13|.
TGTGCCAGTAGTCTCCGACAGGGGCACGAGCAGTACTTC
CASSLRQGHEQYF